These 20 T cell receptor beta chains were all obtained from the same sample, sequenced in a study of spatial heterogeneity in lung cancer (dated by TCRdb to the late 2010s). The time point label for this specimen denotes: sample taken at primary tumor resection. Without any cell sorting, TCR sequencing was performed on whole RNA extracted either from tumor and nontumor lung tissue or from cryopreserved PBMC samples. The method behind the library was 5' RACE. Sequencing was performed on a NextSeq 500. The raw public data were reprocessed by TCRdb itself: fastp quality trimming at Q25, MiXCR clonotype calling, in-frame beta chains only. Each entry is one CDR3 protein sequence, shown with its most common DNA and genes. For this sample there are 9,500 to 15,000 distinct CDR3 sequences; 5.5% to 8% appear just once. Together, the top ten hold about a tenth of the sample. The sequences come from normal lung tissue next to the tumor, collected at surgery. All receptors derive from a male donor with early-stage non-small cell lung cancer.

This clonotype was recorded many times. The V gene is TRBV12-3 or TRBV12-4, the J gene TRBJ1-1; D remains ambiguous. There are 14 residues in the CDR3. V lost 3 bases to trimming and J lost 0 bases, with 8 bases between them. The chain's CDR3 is CASSFGLMNTEAFF. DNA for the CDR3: TGTGCCAGCAGTTTTGGCCTCATGAACACTGAAGCTTTCTTT.

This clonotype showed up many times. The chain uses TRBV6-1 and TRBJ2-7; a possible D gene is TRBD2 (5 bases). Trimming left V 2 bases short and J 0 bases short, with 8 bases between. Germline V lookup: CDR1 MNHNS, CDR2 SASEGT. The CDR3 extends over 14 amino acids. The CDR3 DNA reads TGTGCCAGCAGTGAATACGGGATCTCCTACGAGCAGTACTTC. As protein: CASSEYGISYEQYF.

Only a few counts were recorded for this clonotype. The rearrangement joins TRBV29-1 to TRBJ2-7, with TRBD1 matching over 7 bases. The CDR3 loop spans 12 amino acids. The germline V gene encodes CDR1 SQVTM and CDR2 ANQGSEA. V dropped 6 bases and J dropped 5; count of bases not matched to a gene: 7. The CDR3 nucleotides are TGCAGCGTGAGACAGGGATCCCACGAGCAGTACTTC. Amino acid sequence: CSVRQGSHEQYF.

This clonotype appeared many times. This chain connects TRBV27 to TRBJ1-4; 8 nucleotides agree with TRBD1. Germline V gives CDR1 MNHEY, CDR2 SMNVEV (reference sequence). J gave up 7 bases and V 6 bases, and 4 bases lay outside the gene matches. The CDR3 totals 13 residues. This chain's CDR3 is CASRDRAAEKLFF. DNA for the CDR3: TGTGCCAGCAGGGACAGGGCGGCTGAAAAACTGTTTTTT.

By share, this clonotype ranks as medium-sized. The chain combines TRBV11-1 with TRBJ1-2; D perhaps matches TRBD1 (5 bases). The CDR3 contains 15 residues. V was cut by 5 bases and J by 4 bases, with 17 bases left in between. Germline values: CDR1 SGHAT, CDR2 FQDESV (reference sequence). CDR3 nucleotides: TGTGCCAGCAGCCCCGGGGGTTCGGGGTTCTATGGCTACACCTTC. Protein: CASSPGGSGFYGYTF.

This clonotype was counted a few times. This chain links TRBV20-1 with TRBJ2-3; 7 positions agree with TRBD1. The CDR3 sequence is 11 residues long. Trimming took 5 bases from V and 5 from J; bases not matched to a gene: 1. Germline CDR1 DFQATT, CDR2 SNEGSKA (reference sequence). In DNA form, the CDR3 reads TGCAGTGCTCCAGGGGGAGATACGCAGTATTTT. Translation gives CSAPGGDTQYF.

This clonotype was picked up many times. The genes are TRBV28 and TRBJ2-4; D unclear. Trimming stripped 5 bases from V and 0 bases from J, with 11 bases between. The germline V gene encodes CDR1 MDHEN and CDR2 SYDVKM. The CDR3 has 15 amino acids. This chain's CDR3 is CASSPVGLAKNIQYF. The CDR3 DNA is TGTGCCAGCAGTCCGGTGGGGTTAGCCAAAAACATTCAGTACTTC.

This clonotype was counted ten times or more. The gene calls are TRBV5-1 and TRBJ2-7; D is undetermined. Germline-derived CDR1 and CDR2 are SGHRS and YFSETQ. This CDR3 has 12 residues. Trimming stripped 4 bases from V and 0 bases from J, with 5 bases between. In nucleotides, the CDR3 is TGCGCCAGCAGCGGCAGCTCCTACGAGCAGTACTTC. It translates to CASSGSSYEQYF.

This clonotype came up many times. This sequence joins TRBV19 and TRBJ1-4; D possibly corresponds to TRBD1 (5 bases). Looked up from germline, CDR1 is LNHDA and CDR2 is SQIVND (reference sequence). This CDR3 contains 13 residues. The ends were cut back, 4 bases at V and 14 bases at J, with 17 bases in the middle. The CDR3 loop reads CASSRHRDRDLFF. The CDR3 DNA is TGTGCCAGTAGTAGACACCGGGACCGAGATCTGTTTTTT.

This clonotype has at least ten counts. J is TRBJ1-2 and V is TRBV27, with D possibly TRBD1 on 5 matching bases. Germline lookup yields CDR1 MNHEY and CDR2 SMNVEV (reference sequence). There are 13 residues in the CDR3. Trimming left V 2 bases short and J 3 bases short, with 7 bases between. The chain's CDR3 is CASSLMGDYGYTF. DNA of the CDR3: TGTGCCAGCAGTTTAATGGGGGACTATGGCTACACCTTC.

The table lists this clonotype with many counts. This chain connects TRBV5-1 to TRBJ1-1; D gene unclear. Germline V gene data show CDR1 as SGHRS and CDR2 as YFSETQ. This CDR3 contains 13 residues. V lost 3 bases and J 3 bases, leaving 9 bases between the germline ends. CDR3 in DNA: TGCGCCAGCAGCTCAGAAGGGTACACTGAAGCTTTCTTT. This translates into CASSSEGYTEAFF.

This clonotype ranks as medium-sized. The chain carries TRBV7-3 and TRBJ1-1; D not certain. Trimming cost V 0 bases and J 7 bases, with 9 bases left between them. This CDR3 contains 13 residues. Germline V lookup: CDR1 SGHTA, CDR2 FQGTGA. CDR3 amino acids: CASSLTIRGEAFF. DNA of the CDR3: TGTGCCAGCAGCTTAACGATAAGAGGTGAAGCTTTCTTT.

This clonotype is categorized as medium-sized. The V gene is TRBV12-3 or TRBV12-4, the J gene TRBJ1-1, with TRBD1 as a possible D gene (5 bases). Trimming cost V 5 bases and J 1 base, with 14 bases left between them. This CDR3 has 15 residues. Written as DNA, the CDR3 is TGTGCCAGCAGTATAACGGGACTCACGAACACTGAAGCTTTCTTT. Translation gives CASSITGLTNTEAFF.

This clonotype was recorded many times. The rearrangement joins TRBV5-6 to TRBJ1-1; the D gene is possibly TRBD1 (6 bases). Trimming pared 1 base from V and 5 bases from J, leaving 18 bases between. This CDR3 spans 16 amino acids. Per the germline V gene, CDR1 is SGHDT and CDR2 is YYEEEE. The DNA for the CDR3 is TGTGCCAGCAGCTTGCGACGAGTTACAGGGAGTACTGAAGCTTTCTTT. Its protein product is CASSLRRVTGSTEAFF.

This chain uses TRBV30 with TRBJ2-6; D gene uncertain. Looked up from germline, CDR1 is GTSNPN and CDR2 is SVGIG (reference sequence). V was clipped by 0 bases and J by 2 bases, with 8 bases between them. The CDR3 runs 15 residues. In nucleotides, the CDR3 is TGTGCCTGGAGTGTACCGGTCCCTGGGGCCAACGTCCTGACTTTC. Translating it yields CAWSVPVPGANVLTF.

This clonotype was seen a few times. CDR3 in amino acids: CASSQEIGAGGYEQYF. The CDR3 nucleotides read TGCGCCAGCAGCCAAGAAATCGGAGCGGGAGGGTACGAGCAGTACTTC. The V and J genes are TRBV4-3 and TRBJ2-7, with TRBD2 matching 10 bases. The junction had 6 bases not matched to a gene; V was cut back by 0 bases and J by 4 bases. The CDR3 sequence is 16 residues long. Germline CDR1 is LGHNA and CDR2 is YSLEER.

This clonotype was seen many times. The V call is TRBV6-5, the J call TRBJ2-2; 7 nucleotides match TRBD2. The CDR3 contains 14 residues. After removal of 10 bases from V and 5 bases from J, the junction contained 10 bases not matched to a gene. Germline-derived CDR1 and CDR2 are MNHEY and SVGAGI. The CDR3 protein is CATRVAGETGELFF. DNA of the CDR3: TGTGCCACCAGGGTGGCGGGAGAGACCGGGGAGCTGTTTTTT.

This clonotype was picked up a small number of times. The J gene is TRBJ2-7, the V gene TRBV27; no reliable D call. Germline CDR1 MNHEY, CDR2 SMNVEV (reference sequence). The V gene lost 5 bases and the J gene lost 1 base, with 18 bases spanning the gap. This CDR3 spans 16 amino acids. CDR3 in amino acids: CASSPSYGQASYEQYF. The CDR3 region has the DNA TGTGCCAGCAGTCCCAGTTATGGCCAGGCGTCCTACGAGCAGTACTTC.

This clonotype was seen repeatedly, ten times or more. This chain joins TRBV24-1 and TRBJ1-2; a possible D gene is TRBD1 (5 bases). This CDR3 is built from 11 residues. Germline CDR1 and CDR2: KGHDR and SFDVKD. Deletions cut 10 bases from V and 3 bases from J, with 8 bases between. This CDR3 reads CATQGDYGYTF. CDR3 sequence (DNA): TGTGCCACTCAGGGTGACTATGGCTACACCTTC.

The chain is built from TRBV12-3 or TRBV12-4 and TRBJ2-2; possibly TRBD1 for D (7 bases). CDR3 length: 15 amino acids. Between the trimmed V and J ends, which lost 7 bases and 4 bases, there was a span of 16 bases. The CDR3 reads CASKGGQRFTGELFF. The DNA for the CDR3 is TGTGCCAGCAAGGGGGGACAGAGATTCACCGGGGAGCTGTTTTTT.